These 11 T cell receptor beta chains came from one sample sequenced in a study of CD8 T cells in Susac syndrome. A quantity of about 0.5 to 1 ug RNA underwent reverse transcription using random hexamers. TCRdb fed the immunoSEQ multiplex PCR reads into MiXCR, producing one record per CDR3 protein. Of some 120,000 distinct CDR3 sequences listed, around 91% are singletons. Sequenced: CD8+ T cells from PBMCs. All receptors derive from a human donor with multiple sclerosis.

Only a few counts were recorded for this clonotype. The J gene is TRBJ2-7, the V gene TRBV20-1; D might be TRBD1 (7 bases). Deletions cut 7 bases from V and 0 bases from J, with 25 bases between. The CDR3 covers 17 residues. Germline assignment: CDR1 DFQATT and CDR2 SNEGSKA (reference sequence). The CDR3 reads CSVLSLAGRDSSYEQYF. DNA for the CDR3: TGCAGTGTTCTGAGCCTGGCGGGGCGGGACAGCTCCTACGAGCAGTACTTC.

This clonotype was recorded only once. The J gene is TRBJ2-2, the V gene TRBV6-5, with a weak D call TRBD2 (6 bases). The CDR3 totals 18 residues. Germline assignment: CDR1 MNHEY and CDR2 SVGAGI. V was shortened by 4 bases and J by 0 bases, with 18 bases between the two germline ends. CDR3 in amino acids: CASSFPAGYPSNTGELFF. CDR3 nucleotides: TGTGCCAGCAGTTTCCCGGCGGGGTACCCTTCGAACACCGGGGAGCTGTTTTTT.

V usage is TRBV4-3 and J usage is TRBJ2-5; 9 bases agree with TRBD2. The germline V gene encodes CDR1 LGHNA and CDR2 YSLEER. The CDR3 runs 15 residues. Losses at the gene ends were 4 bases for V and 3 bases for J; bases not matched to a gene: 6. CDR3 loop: CASSLDIAGEETQYF. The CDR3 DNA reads TGCGCCAGCAGCCTCGATATAGCGGGAGAAGAGACCCAGTACTTC.

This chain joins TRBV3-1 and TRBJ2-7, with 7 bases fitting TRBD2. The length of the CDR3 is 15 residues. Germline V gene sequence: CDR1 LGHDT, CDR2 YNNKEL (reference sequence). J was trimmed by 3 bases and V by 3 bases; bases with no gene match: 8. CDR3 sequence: CASSHAGTTYYEQYF. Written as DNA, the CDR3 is TGTGCCAGCAGCCATGCCGGGACTACGTACTACGAGCAGTACTTC.

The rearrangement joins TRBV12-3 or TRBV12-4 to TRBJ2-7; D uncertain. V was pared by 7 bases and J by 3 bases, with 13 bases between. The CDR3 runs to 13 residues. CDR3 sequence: CASTPAPDYEQYF. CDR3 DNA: TGTGCCAGCACCCCGGCCCCCGACTACGAGCAGTACTTC.

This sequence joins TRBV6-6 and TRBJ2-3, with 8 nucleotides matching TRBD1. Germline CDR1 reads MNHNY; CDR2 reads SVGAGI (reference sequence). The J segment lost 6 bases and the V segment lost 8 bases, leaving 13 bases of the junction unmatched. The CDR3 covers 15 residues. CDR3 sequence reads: CASAQPGGAGDTQYF. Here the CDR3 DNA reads TGTGCCAGCGCTCAACCAGGGGGCGCCGGGGATACGCAGTATTTT.

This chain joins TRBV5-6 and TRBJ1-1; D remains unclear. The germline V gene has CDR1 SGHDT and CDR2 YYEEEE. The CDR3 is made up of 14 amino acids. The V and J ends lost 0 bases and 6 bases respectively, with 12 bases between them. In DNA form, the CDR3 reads TGTGCCAGCAGCTTGGCCCGGGGAGAGGCTGAAGCTTTCTTT. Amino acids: CASSLARGEAEAFF.

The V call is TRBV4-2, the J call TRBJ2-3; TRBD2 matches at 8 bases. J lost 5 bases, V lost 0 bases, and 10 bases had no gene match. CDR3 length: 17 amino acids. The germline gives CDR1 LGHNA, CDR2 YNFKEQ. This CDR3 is CASSQDREGGPRDTQYF. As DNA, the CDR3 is TGTGCCAGCAGCCAAGATCGGGAGGGAGGGCCAAGAGATACGCAGTATTTT.

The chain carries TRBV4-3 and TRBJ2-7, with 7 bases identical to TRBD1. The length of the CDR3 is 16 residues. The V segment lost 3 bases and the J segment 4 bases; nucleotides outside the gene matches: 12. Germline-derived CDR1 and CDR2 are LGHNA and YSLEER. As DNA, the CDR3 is TGCGCCAGCAGCCACGCGAGGACAGGTTCTCAATACGAGCAGTACTTC. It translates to CASSHARTGSQYEQYF.

The CDR3 sequence: CATSRDRGKDTEAFF. In DNA, the CDR3 is TGTGCCACCAGCAGAGATAGGGGTAAGGACACTGAAGCTTTCTTT. The genes are TRBV15 and TRBJ1-1, with D possibly being TRBD1 (5 bases). V was cut by 0 bases and J by 3 bases, with 11 bases left in between. The germline CDR1 and CDR2 sequences are LNHNV and YYDKDF (reference sequence). This CDR3 is built from 15 residues.

CDR3 nucleotides: TGTGCCAGCAGCCGTTCCGGGACAGGGGGCAACGAGCAGTACTTC. Translation: CASSRSGTGGNEQYF. V is TRBV7-9 and J is TRBJ2-7; 12 positions match TRBD1. Germline V gene data show CDR1 as SEHNR and CDR2 as FQNEAQ (reference sequence). The V segment lost 5 bases and the J segment 5 bases; nucleotides outside the gene matches: 7. The CDR3 totals 15 residues.